Below, 2 T cell receptor beta chains from the same sample are listed, as sequenced in a study of blood T cell repertoires in COVID-19. Here immunoSEQ multiplex PCR was the method, and the copy in TCRdb shows in-frame clones only, minus some. The table records roughly 16,000 clones, roughly nine tenths of them present only once. The specimen was peripheral blood. The receptors come from a man at least 80 years old with acute or convalescent COVID-19.

The chain uses TRBV5-1 and TRBJ1-2, with TRBD1 identical over 11 bases. The germline CDR1 and CDR2 sequences are SGHRS and YFSETQ. Germline trimming cut 0 bases from V and 5 bases from J; bases unmatched to any gene: 12. CDR3 length equals 18 residues. The CDR3 loop reads CASSLAEGQGGIGYGYTF. CDR3 nucleotides: TGCGCCAGCAGCTTGGCCGAGGGACAGGGGGGAATCGGGTATGGCTACACCTTC.

V usage is TRBV19 and J usage is TRBJ1-2, with TRBD1 identical over 11 bases. This CDR3 contains 17 residues. The V segment lost 6 bases and the J segment 3 bases; nucleotides outside the gene matches: 12. Germline-derived CDR1 and CDR2 are LNHDA and SQIVND (reference sequence). The CDR3 loop is CASSSRTGGASDYGYTF. The CDR3 DNA follows: TGTGCCAGTAGCTCGAGGACAGGGGGCGCAAGTGACTATGGCTACACCTTC.